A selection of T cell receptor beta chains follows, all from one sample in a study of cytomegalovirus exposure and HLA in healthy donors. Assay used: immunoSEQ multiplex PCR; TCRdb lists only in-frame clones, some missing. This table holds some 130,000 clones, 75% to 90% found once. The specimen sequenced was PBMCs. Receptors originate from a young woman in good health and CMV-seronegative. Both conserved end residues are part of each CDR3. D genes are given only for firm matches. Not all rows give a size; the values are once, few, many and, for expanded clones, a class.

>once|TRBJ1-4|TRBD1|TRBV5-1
CASSLRTGENEKLFF
TGCGCCAGCAGCTTAAGGACAGGGGAGAATGAAAAACTGTTTTTT
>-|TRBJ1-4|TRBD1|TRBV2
CASSEDRGFANEKLFF
TGTGCCAGCAGTGAGGACAGGGGGTTTGCTAATGAAAAACTGTTTTTT
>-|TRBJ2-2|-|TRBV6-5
CARGLDRNTGELFF
TGTGCCAGAGGTCTGGACAGAAACACCGGGGAGCTGTTTTTT
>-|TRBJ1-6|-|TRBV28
CASGASYNSPLHF
TGTGCCAGCGGGGCCTCCTATAATTCACCCCTCCACTTT
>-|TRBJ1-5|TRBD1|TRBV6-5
CASSSGTGFLPQHF
TGTGCCAGCAGCTCCGGGACAGGGTTCCTGCCCCAGCATTTT
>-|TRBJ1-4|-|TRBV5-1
CASTGQPTNEKLFF
TGCGCCAGCACCGGACAGCCAACTAATGAAAAACTGTTTTTT
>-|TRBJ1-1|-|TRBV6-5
CASSYGGGLNTEAFF
TGTGCCAGCAGTTACGGGGGGGGCCTGAACACTGAAGCTTTCTTT
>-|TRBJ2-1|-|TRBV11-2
CASSLDLFRASNEQFF
TGTGCCAGCAGCTTAGATTTGTTTCGCGCTTCGAACGAGCAGTTCTTC
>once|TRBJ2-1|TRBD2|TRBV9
CASSVVSGGPDEQFF
TGTGCCAGCAGCGTAGTTAGCGGGGGACCCGATGAGCAGTTCTTC
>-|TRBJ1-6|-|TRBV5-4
CASSLAEGRDSPLHF
TGTGCCAGCAGCTTGGCCGAGGGGAGGGATTCACCCCTCCACTTT
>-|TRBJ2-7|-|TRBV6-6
CASSPGGVGQYF
TGTGCCAGCAGTCCCGGAGGCGTGGGGCAGTACTTC
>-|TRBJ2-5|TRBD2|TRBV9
CASSTNPGLRHETQYF
TGTGCCAGCAGCACCAACCCGGGACTACGCCACGAGACCCAGTACTTC
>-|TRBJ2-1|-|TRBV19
CASSTPSSYNEQFF
TGTGCCAGTAGTACCCCTAGCTCCTACAATGAGCAGTTCTTC
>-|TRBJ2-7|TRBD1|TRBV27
CASSSTGQHYEQYF
TGTGCCAGCAGTTCTACGGGACAGCACTACGAGCAGTACTTC
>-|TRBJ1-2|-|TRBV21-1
CASNRAHRGPCYTF
TGTGCCAGCAATCGGGCACACAGGGGCCCATGCTACACCTTC
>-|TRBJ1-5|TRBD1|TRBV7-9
CASSSDRAFNQPQHF
TGTGCCAGCAGCTCCGACAGGGCCTTTAATCAGCCCCAGCATTTT
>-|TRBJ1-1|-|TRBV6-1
CASTLARTEAFF
TGTGCCAGCACGTTAGCGCGCACTGAAGCTTTCTTT
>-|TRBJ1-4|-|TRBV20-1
CSALANEKLFF
TGCAGTGCTCTCGCTAATGAAAAACTGTTTTTT